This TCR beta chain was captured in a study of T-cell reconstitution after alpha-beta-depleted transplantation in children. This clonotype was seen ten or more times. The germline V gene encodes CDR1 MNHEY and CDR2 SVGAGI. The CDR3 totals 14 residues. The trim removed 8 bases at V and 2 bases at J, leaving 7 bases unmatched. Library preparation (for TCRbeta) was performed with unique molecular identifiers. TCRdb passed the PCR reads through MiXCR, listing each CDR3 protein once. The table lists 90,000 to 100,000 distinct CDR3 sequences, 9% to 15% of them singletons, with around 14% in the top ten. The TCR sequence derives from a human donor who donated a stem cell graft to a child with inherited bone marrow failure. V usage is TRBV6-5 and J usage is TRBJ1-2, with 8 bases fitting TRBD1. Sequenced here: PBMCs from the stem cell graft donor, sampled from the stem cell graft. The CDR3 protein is CASRDPGGNYGYTF. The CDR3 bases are TGTGCCAGCCGGGACCCAGGGGGCAACTATGGCTACACCTTC.